Each of the 26 T cell receptor beta chains below was sequenced from the same sample in a study of cytomegalovirus exposure and HLA in healthy donors. PCR used 60 Vbeta primers and 13 Jbeta primers. Some clones are missing from TCRdb's copy, which holds only in-frame ones; the method was immunoSEQ multiplex PCR. This table has over 65,000 clones, 75% appearing once. The sample consisted of PBMCs. These receptors were obtained from a man aged 40-49 years in good health and CMV-seronegative.

This clone was detected only a few times. The chain carries TRBV19 and TRBJ2-7; 11 bases line up with TRBD2. The CDR3 spans 16 residues. J was trimmed by 4 bases and V by 4 bases; bases with no gene match: 9. Germline values: CDR1 LNHDA, CDR2 SQIVND (reference sequence). DNA for the CDR3: TGTGCCAGTAGTACCTCTTTAGCGGGAGGGCCGTACGAGCAGTACTTC. Translating it yields CASSTSLAGGPYEQYF.

The rearrangement joins TRBV15 to TRBJ1-4; no definite D call. The germline CDR1 and CDR2 sequences are LNHNV and YYDKDF (reference sequence). Deletions cut 5 bases from V and 8 bases from J, with 12 bases between. The CDR3 runs 13 residues. CDR3 DNA: TGTGCCACCAGCGGATGGAGAGAAGAAAAACTGTTTTTT. As protein: CATSGWREEKLFF. Complete variable domain (other parts from reference TRBV15 and TRBJ1-4): DAMVIQNPRYQVTQFGKPVTLSCSQTLNHNVMYWYQQKSSQAPKLLFHYYDKDFNNEADTPDNFQSRRPNTSFCFLDIRSPGLGDTAMYLCATSGWREEKLFFGSGTQLSVL.

The chain is built from TRBV6-6 and TRBJ1-1; the D gene is possibly TRBD1 (6 bases). The V and J ends lost 7 bases and 6 bases respectively, with 15 bases between them. CDR1 MNHNY and CDR2 SVGAGI come from the germline V gene (reference sequence). The CDR3 totals 13 residues. The CDR3 loop reads CASTSTGFAEAFF. Written as DNA, the CDR3 is TGTGCCAGCACTTCGACAGGTTTTGCTGAAGCTTTCTTT.

V gene TRBV29-1 combines with J gene TRBJ1-1; TRBD1 aligns across 7 bases. The CDR3 is made up of 14 amino acids. Looked up from germline, CDR1 is SQVTM and CDR2 is ANQGSEA. The V and J ends lost 7 bases and 0 bases, in that order; junction bases with no gene match: 8. In DNA form, the CDR3 reads TGCAGCGGGAGCCCCGGGACAGTGAACACTGAAGCTTTCTTT. Its protein is CSGSPGTVNTEAFF.

V is TRBV25-1 and J is TRBJ2-7; tentative D call: TRBD1 (6 bases). The CDR3 extends over 15 amino acids. V lost 3 bases and J lost 5, with 17 bases in between. Germline CDR1 reads MGHDK; CDR2 reads SYGVNS. The CDR3 bases are TGTGCCAGCAGTGAGTCTAATACAGGGTCCCACGAGCAGTACTTC. It translates to CASSESNTGSHEQYF.

There are a few counts of this clone. This rearrangement joins TRBV7-9 to TRBJ1-5; a possible D gene is TRBD1 (5 bases). Deletions cut 5 bases from V and 5 bases from J, with 16 bases between. The CDR3 runs 15 residues. In germline, CDR1 is SEHNR, CDR2 FQNEAQ (reference sequence). Written as DNA, the CDR3 is TGTGCCAGCAGCCCCGGGGGGACTTACTATCAGCCCCAGCATTTT. It codes for CASSPGGTYYQPQHF.

The CDR3 coding sequence is TGTGCCAGCAGCTTCGGGGTCACTGAAGCTTTCTTT. Its translation: CASSFGVTEAFF. The genes are TRBV7-9 and TRBJ1-1; D not resolved. V was pared by 3 bases and J by 4 bases, with 6 bases between. CDR1 is SEHNR and CDR2 is FQNEAQ in the germline V gene (reference sequence). The CDR3 has 12 residues.

The chain uses TRBV5-1 and TRBJ2-7, with D possibly being TRBD1 (5 bases). This CDR3 contains 12 residues. V gave up 0 bases and J gave up 5 bases, with 6 bases separating them. Germline V gene data show CDR1 as SGHRS and CDR2 as YFSETQ. CDR3 in amino acids: CASSLDRHEQYF. The CDR3 DNA sequence: TGCGCCAGCAGCTTGGACAGGCACGAGCAGTACTTC.

The rearrangement uses TRBV6-4 and TRBJ2-2, with 9 bases aligning to TRBD1. The V gene end was trimmed by 6 bases and the J gene end by 8 bases; junction bases not matched to a gene: 7. The CDR3 runs to 14 residues. Germline lookup yields CDR1 MRHNA and CDR2 SNTAGT. This CDR3 is CASRPGTGLGELFF. CDR3 bases: TGTGCCAGCAGGCCCGGGACAGGGCTTGGGGAGCTGTTTTTT.

This clone was counted between two and nine times. CDR3 amino acids: CASSSRDRERYSNQPQHF. The CDR3 coding sequence is TGTGCCAGCAGCTCCCGGGACAGGGAACGATATAGCAATCAGCCCCAGCATTTT. V gene TRBV7-3 combines with J gene TRBJ1-5, with 9 bases lining up with TRBD1. Losses at the gene ends were 4 bases for V and 0 bases for J; bases not matched to a gene: 10. Germline CDR1 and CDR2: SGHTA and FQGTGA. This CDR3 is built from 18 residues.

Only a few counts were recorded for this clone. This chain joins TRBV7-9 and TRBJ1-6, with D perhaps TRBD1 (5 bases). CDR3 length: 14 amino acids. Trimming stripped 1 base from V and 11 bases from J, with 12 bases between. Germline-derived CDR1 and CDR2 are SEHNR and FQNEAQ (reference sequence). CDR3 loop: CASSLVAGMTPLHF. CDR3 coding DNA: TGTGCCAGCAGCTTAGTTGCAGGGATGACACCCCTCCACTTT.

Details on this clone: The same CDR3 arises from other DNA sequences in this sample as well. The V gene is TRBV10-1, the J gene TRBJ2-5, with D maybe TRBD1 (7 bases). The germline gives CDR1 WNHNN, CDR2 SYGVQD (reference sequence). CDR3 size: 14 residues. Trimming removed 4 bases from V and 1 base from J, with 10 bases in between. DNA for the CDR3: TGCGCCAGCAGTGCAGGGGGGCCCCAAGAGACCCAGTACTTC. Its translation: CASSAGGPQETQYF.

This clone was counted once. The rearrangement links TRBV29-1 to TRBJ2-1, with D hard to call. Germline V gives CDR1 SQVTM, CDR2 ANQGSEA. Trimming shortened V by 4 bases and J by 3 bases, and 10 bases separated the two germline ends. CDR3 length equals 13 residues. This CDR3 reads CSVVIHNYNEQFF. The CDR3 DNA is TGCAGCGTTGTCATACATAACTACAATGAGCAGTTCTTC.

The V call is TRBV7-9, the J call TRBJ2-5; a possible D gene is TRBD2 (6 bases). This CDR3 has 15 amino acids. The germline gives CDR1 SEHNR, CDR2 FQNEAQ (reference sequence). V shed 6 bases and J shed 3 bases, with 17 bases lying between them. The CDR3 coding sequence is TGTGCCAGCAGTGCGGGATCGGGGTACGAAGAGACCCAGTACTTC. Its protein product is CASSAGSGYEETQYF.

The gene calls are TRBV7-9 and TRBJ1-1; TRBD1 might be the D (6 bases). The CDR3 is 15 amino acids. V dropped 5 bases and J dropped 4 bases, with 17 bases sitting between them. CDR1 is SEHNR, CDR2 FQNEAQ, per germline (reference sequence). Written as DNA, the CDR3 is TGTGCCAGCAGCAGAGCACTACAGGGAAGCACTGAAGCTTTCTTT. Its translation is CASSRALQGSTEAFF.

The V gene is TRBV5-1, the J gene TRBJ2-2; D gene unclear. Trimming cost V 2 bases and J 4 bases, with 12 bases left between them. The CDR3 is 15 residues long. CDR1 and CDR2 (germline): SGHRS, YFSETQ. CDR3 sequence (DNA): TGCGCCAGCAGCTTTGGCAGGCTTGGCACCGGGGAGCTGTTTTTT. Protein product: CASSFGRLGTGELFF.

The chain is built from TRBV5-4 and TRBJ1-2; D uncertain. V lost 1 base and J lost 8, with 21 bases in between. The CDR3 is made up of 16 amino acids. The germline CDR1 and CDR2 sequences are SGHNT and YYREEE (reference sequence). DNA for the CDR3: TGTGCCAGCAGCTTGTTGTCCGATCAGCGTAGGGAGGGCTACACCTTC. Translating gives CASSLLSDQRREGYTF.

J is TRBJ1-1 and V is TRBV30; 7 nucleotides agree with TRBD1. Germline CDR1 and CDR2: GTSNPN and SVGIG (reference sequence). CDR3 length: 13 amino acids. V was pared by 3 bases and J by 3 bases, with 4 bases of the junction left unmatched. This CDR3 reads CAWRDRPDTEAFF. Here the CDR3 DNA reads TGTGCCTGGAGGGACAGGCCCGACACTGAAGCTTTCTTT.

This clone has more than one count but fewer than ten. The CDR3 sequence: CASSNGQNQPQHF. In DNA form, the CDR3 reads TGTGCCAGCAGCAACGGACAGAATCAGCCCCAGCATTTT. The chain has TRBV6-6 and TRBJ1-5; TRBD1 is a possible D gene (6 bases). This CDR3 has 13 residues. V dropped 6 bases and J dropped 4 bases, with 10 bases sitting between them. Germline loops: CDR1 MNHNY, CDR2 SVGAGI (reference sequence).

The chain is built from TRBV27 and TRBJ2-7; tentative D call: TRBD1 (5 bases). Trimming removed 3 bases from V and 3 bases from J, with 15 bases in between. CDR3 length: 15 residues. Germline lookup yields CDR1 MNHEY and CDR2 SMNVEV (reference sequence). This CDR3 reads CASSFSPGYNYEQYF. The CDR3 DNA sequence: TGTGCCAGCAGTTTCTCACCAGGGTACAACTACGAGCAGTACTTC.

This chain links TRBV5-4 with TRBJ2-3; the D gene is possibly TRBD1 (5 bases). V was clipped by 0 bases and J by 1 base, with 6 bases between them. The CDR3 consists of 14 residues. Germline CDR1 reads SGHNT; CDR2 reads YYREEE (reference sequence). The CDR3 here is CASSLEQGTDTQYF. CDR3 in DNA: TGTGCCAGCAGCTTGGAACAGGGCACAGATACGCAGTATTTT. The variable domain in full, completed from reference TRBV5-4 and TRBJ2-3, reads ETGVTQSPTHLIKTRGQQVTLRCSSQSGHNTVSWYQQALGQGPQFIFQYYREEENGRGNFPPRFSGLQFPNYSSELNVNALELDDSALYLCASSLEQGTDTQYFGPGTRLTVL.

The chain links TRBV15 to TRBJ2-3; no clear D gene. Germline loops: CDR1 LNHNV, CDR2 YYDKDF (reference sequence). V lost 3 bases, J lost 6 bases, and 7 bases lay in between. CDR3 length: 12 residues. CDR3: CATSSYRDTQYF. The DNA for the CDR3 is TGTGCCACCAGCAGCTATCGGGATACGCAGTATTTT.

V is TRBV30 and J is TRBJ1-5; 7 bases align to TRBD1. The CDR3 loop spans 16 amino acids. Germline V gives CDR1 GTSNPN, CDR2 SVGIG (reference sequence). V was pared by 5 bases and J by 1 base, with 11 bases of the junction left unmatched. The CDR3 region has the DNA TGTGCCTGGTCACAACCCCCGGGACAGAGCAATCAGCCCCAGCATTTT. Its translation: CAWSQPPGQSNQPQHF.

CDR3 sequence (DNA): TGTGCCAGCAGCCCTCCCCGAGGAGGGGTCACCTTCTACGAGCAGTACTTC. It specifies CASSPPRGGVTFYEQYF. V and J are TRBV28 and TRBJ2-7; possible D gene TRBD2, 6 bases. V lost 6 bases and J 3 bases, leaving 24 bases between the germline ends. CDR3 length: 17 amino acids. Germline V CDR1 and CDR2: MDHEN, SYDVKM.

The chain has TRBV2 and TRBJ2-3; 15 positions agree with TRBD2. Germline loops: CDR1 SNHLY, CDR2 FYNNEI. This CDR3 has 17 residues. V lost 3 bases, J lost 3 bases, and 4 bases stayed unmatched. The CDR3 DNA follows: TGTGCCAGCAGTGATTCGGGACTAGCGGGAGGAACAGATACGCAGTATTTT. This translates into CASSDSGLAGGTDTQYF.

The chain has TRBV27 and TRBJ2-7; 8 bases match TRBD1. Germline lookup yields CDR1 MNHEY and CDR2 SMNVEV (reference sequence). V trimming: 5 bases; J trimming: 4 bases; junction bases outside the gene matches: 4. The CDR3 length is 13 residues. Written as DNA, the CDR3 is TGTGCCAGCAGTCCAGGGGGCGATTACGAGCAGTACTTC. It specifies CASSPGGDYEQYF.